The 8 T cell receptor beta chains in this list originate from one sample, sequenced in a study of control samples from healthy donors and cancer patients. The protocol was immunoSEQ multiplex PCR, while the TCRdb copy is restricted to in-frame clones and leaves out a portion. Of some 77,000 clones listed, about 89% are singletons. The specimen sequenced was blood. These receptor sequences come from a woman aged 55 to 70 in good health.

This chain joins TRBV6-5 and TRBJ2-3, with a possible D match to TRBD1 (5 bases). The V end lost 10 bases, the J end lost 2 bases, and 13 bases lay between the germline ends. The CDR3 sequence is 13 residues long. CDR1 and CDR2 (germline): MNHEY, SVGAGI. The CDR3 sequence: CATQGGNTDTQYF. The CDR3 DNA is TGTGCCACTCAGGGTGGGAACACAGATACGCAGTATTTT.

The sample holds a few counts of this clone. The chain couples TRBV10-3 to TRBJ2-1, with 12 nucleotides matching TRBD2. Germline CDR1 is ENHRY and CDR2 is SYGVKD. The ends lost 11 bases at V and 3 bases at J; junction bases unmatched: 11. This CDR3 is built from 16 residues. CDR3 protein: CAVRTSGDLLYNEQFF. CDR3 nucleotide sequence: TGTGCCGTAAGGACTAGCGGGGATCTGCTCTACAATGAGCAGTTCTTC.

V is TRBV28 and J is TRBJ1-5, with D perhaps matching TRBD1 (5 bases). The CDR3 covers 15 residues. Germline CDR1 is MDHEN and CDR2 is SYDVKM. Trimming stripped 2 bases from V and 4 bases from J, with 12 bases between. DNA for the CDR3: TGTGCCAGCAGTTTAGTGAACTGGGGGAATCAGCCCCAGCATTTT. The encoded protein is CASSLVNWGNQPQHF.

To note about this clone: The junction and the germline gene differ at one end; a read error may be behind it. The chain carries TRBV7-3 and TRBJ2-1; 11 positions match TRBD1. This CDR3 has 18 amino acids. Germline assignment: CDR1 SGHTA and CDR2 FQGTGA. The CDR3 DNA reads TGTGCCAGCAGCCTAACCGCCCCGGGGACAGGGGGCTACAATGAGCAGTTCTTC. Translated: CASSLTAPGTGGYNEQFF.

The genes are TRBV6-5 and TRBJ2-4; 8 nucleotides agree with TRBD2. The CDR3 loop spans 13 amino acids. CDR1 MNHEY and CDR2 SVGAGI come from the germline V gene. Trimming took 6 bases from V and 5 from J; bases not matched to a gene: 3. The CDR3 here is CASRLAAENIQYF. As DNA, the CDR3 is TGTGCCAGCAGACTAGCGGCCGAAAACATTCAGTACTTC.

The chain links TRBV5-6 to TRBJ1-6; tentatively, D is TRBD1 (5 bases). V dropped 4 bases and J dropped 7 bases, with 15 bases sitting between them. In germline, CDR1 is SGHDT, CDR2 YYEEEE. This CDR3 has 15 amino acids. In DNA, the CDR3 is TGTGCCAGCAGCCCCCGGTGGGGGATCAATTCACCCCTCCACTTT. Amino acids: CASSPRWGINSPLHF.

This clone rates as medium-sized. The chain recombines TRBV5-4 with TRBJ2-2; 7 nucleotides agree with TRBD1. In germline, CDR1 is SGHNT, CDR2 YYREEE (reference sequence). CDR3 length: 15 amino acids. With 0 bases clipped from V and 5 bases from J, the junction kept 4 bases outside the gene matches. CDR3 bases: TGTGCCAGCAGCTTGGACAACAGGGGTACCGGGGAGCTGTTTTTT. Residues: CASSLDNRGTGELFF.

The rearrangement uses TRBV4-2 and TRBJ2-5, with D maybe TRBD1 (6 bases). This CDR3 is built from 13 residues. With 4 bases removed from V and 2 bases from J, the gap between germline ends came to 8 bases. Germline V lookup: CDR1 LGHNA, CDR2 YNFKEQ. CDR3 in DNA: TGTGCCAGCAGCCTAAGGGGGCAAGAGACCCAGTACTTC. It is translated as CASSLRGQETQYF.